The 9 T cell receptor beta chains listed next were all sequenced from one sample in a study of OX40 agonist ivuxolimab in advanced cancers. Assay: immunoSEQ multiplex PCR; the TCRdb copy retains only in-frame clones and omits some. The sample has some 86,000 clones, around 94% seen once. This material consisted of CD4+ or CD8+ T cells sorted from blood, taken in a trial of the OX40 agonist ivuxolimab. The source of these receptors is an adult with an advanced solid tumor such as melanoma, head and neck, liver or kidney cancer.

The rearrangement uses TRBV7-2 and TRBJ1-6; D remains unclear. This CDR3 has 15 residues. Trimming took off 2 bases at V and 7 bases at J, with 12 bases between the two ends. Germline V gene data show CDR1 as SGHTA and CDR2 as FQGNSA. CDR3 bases: TGTGCCAGCAGCTTATACGGGGTCGGCAATTCACCCCTCCACTTT. This encodes CASSLYGVGNSPLHF.

This chain uses TRBV9 with TRBJ2-3; 8 nucleotides align to TRBD1. The CDR3 extends over 17 amino acids. V was pared by 0 bases and J by 3 bases, with 9 bases of the junction left unmatched. In germline, CDR1 is SGDLS, CDR2 YYNGEE. The CDR3 region has the DNA TGTGCCAGCAGCGTAGCCTCCGGACAGGGATGGACAGATACGCAGTATTTT. Translation gives CASSVASGQGWTDTQYF.

V and J are TRBV5-1 and TRBJ2-1; D not certain. The CDR3 totals 16 residues. Germline V gene lookup returns CDR1 SGHRS and CDR2 YFSETQ. V dropped 0 bases and J dropped 0 bases, with 10 bases sitting between them. In DNA, the CDR3 is TGCGCCAGCAGCTTGGACGGGCTAAGCTCCTACAATGAGCAGTTCTTC. Translating gives CASSLDGLSSYNEQFF.

This sequence joins TRBV28 and TRBJ2-3, with a weak D call TRBD1 (5 bases). V was cut by 6 bases and J by 5 bases, with 9 bases left in between. Germline V lookup: CDR1 MDHEN, CDR2 SYDVKM. CDR3 size: 12 residues. The CDR3 bases are TGTGCCAGCAGCCGCGACAGAGATACGCAGTATTTT. It codes for CASSRDRDTQYF.

The rearrangement links TRBV19 to TRBJ1-6; no definite D call. The V end lost 5 bases, the J end lost 8 bases, and 13 bases lay between the germline ends. CDR1 and CDR2 from the germline V gene are LNHDA and SQIVND (reference sequence). The CDR3 is 14 residues long. CDR3 nucleotides: TGTGCCAGTAGTCCCCCGACCTTGGATTCACCCCTCCACTTT. Its protein is CASSPPTLDSPLHF.

The CDR3 is CASSLYTSGDEETQYF. CDR3 DNA sequence: TGTGCCAGCAGCTTATATACTAGCGGGGACGAAGAGACCCAGTACTTC. This sequence joins TRBV11-2 and TRBJ2-5, with 10 bases that match TRBD2. The germline V gene encodes CDR1 SGHAT and CDR2 FQNNGV. This CDR3 is 16 amino acids long. V trimming: 2 bases; J trimming: 3 bases; junction bases outside the gene matches: 6.

This chain joins TRBV27 and TRBJ2-3, with 9 bases aligning to TRBD2. The germline V gene has CDR1 MNHEY and CDR2 SMNVEV (reference sequence). This CDR3 is built from 13 residues. Unmatched junction bases numbered 3, after V lost 7 bases and J lost 4 bases. CDR3 sequence (DNA): TGTGCCAGCAAGGGACTAGCTGCAGATACGCAGTATTTT. It is translated as CASKGLAADTQYF.

The gene calls are TRBV27 and TRBJ1-2, with D unresolved. CDR3 length: 10 amino acids. The V end lost 8 bases, the J end lost 8 bases, and 9 bases lay between the germline ends. The germline V gene encodes CDR1 MNHEY and CDR2 SMNVEV (reference sequence). The CDR3 is CASPKRGYTF. CDR3 DNA sequence: TGTGCCAGCCCCAAGAGGGGCTACACCTTC.

This chain links TRBV6-5 with TRBJ2-5; tentatively, D is TRBD2 (6 bases). The CDR3 has 15 residues. The V gene lost 7 bases and the J gene lost 5 bases, with 20 bases spanning the gap. In germline, CDR1 is MNHEY, CDR2 SVGAGI. CDR3 nucleotide sequence: TGTGCCAGCACCCTAGGAGGGACGGCGTGGGAGACCCAGTACTTC. Amino acids: CASTLGGTAWETQYF.